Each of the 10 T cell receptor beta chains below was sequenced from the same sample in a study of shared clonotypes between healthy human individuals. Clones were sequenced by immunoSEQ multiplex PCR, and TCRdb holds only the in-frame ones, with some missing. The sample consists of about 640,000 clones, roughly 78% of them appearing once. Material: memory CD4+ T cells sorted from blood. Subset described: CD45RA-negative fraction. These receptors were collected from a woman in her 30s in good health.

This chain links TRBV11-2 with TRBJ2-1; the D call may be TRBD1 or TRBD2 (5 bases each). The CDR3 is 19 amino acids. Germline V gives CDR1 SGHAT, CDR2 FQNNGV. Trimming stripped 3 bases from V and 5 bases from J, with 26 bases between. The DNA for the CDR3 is TGTGCCAGCAGCTTTAGAGCTCCTTTTGGGGGTATGATGGACAATGAGCAGTTCTTC. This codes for CASSFRAPFGGMMDNEQFF.

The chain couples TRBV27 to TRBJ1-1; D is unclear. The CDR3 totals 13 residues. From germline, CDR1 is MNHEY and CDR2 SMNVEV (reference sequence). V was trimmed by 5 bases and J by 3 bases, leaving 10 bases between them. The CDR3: CASSPSMDTEAFF. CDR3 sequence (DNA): TGTGCCAGCAGTCCTTCTATGGACACTGAAGCTTTCTTT.

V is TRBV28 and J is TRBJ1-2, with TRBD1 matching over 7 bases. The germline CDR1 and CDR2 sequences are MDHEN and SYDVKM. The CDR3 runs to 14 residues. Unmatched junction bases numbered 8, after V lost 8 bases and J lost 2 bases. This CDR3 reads CASYTTTGNYGYTF. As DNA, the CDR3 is TGTGCCAGCTATACCACGACAGGGAACTATGGCTACACCTTC.

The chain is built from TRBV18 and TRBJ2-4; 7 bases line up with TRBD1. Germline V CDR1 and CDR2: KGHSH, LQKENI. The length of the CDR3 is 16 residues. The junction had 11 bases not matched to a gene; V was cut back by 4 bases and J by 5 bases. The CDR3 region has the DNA TGTGCCAGCTCACGGGAACAGGGGATTGGCGAAAACATTCAGTACTTC. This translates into CASSREQGIGENIQYF.

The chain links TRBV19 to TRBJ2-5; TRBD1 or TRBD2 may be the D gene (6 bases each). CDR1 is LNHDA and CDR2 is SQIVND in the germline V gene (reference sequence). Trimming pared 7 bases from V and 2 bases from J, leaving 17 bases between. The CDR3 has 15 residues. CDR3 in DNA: TGTGCCAGTAAGGGGGGCGATCCTTTACAAGAGACCCAGTACTTC. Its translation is CASKGGDPLQETQYF.

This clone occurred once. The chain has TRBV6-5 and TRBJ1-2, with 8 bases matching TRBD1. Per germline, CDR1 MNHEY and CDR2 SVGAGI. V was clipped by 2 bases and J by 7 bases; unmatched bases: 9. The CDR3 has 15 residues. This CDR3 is CASSYTRQGSFGYTF. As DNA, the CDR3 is TGTGCCAGCAGTTACACCCGACAGGGGAGTTTTGGCTACACCTTC.

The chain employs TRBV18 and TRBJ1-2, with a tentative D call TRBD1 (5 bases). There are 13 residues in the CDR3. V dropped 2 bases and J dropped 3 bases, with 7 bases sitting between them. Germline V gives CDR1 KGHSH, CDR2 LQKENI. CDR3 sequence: CASSPVRDYGYTF. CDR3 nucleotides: TGTGCCAGCTCACCAGTCAGGGACTATGGCTACACCTTC.

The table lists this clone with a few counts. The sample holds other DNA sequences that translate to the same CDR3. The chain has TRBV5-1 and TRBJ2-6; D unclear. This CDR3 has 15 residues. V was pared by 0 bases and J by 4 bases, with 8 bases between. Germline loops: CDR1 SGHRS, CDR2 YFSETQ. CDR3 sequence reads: CASSLEGTGANVLTF. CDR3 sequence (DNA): TGCGCCAGCAGCTTGGAGGGAACGGGGGCCAACGTCCTGACTTTC.

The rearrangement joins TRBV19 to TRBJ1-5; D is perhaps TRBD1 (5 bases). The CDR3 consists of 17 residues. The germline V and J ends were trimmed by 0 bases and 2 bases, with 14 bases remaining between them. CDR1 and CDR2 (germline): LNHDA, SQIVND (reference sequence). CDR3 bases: TGTGCCAGTAGTATAGATTTTTCAGGGAATGGCAATCAGCCCCAGCATTTT. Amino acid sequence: CASSIDFSGNGNQPQHF.

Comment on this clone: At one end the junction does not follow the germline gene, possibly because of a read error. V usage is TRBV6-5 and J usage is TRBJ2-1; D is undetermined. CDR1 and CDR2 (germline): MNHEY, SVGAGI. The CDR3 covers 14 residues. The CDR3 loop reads CASTYALSYNEQFF. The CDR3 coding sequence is TGCGCCAGCACCTACGCCCTATCCTACAATGAGCAGTTCTTC.